The rows below give T cell receptor beta chains drawn from one sample of a study of T cell responses to AZD1222 COVID-19 vaccine. Generated by immunoSEQ multiplex PCR, the TCRdb table keeps only in-frame clones and is missing some. The repertoire has roughly 120,000 clones, approximately 86% of them found once; the top ten carry around 2.6%. This sample comprised peripheral blood, obtained 28 days after the second AZD1222 dose. These receptors were collected from an adult who received the AZD1222 COVID-19 vaccine. Both conserved end residues are part of each CDR3. The D gene is left open where the match is weak.

TRBJ1-4,TRBV27,-,CASSRGLNEKLFF
TRBJ2-7,TRBV6-2/TRBV6-3,-,CASSYLRQGGEQYF
TRBJ1-6,TRBV29-1,-,CSVRGALNSPLHF
TRBJ2-3,TRBV3-1/TRBV3-2,-,CASSQEGPRQSTDTQYF
TRBJ1-1,TRBV7-7,-,CASSLSRNTEAFF
TRBJ1-3,TRBV5-5,-,CASRLTQVPGNTIYF
TRBJ1-1,TRBV10-3,TRBD1,CAISGDRGATNTEAFF
TRBJ2-7,TRBV2,TRBD1,CASSEMGQGQYEQYF
TRBJ1-4,TRBV7-9,TRBD1,CASSSLDRRVEKLFF
TRBJ1-3,TRBV7-2,-,CASSRYSSSGNTIYF
TRBJ1-2,TRBV7-8,-,CASSLSLVFGYTF
TRBJ1-1,TRBV19,-,CASSIRGGEAFF
TRBJ1-1,TRBV3-1/TRBV3-2,TRBD1,CASSRQTGGTEAFF
TRBJ1-4,TRBV19,-,CASSRGSAGEKLFF
TRBJ2-1,TRBV7-3,TRBD2,CASSLVGLAGGYYNEQFF
TRBJ1-3,TRBV2,-,CASSVFWQGTGNTIYF
TRBJ1-2,TRBV3-1/TRBV3-2,TRBD1,CASSPGQGAFGYTF
TRBJ1-2,TRBV7-9,-,CASSFGAKAYTF
TRBJ2-2,TRBV5-5,-,CASSQGDTGELFF
TRBJ1-5,TRBV19,-,CASSDTLNQPQHF
TRBJ1-5,TRBV19,-,CASSPDTTPPYQPQHF
TRBJ2-5,TRBV6-5,-,CASSYSGSRQKYF
TRBJ1-2,TRBV5-6,TRBD1,CASSLALRGRPGYTF